This section outlines one TCR beta chain sequence together with its context. Its antigen is not identified. The data stem from a study of T cells in localized non-small cell lung cancer. Overall study findings and caveats: Uninvolved adjacent lung had higher T cell clonality than tumor and all other tissues. A raised T cell density in blood coincided with lengthier overall survival. Adjacent lung held a median roughly 60 of the top 100 tumor clones. Without multi-region sequencing, intratumor heterogeneity could not be excluded.

The CDR3 runs 12 residues. Trimming took off 10 bases at V and 9 bases at J, with 18 bases between the two ends. Germline V gene sequence: CDR1 MNHNS, CDR2 SASEGT. Sequencing was performed with immunoSEQ multiplex PCR; in TCRdb, only in-frame clones are kept and a portion is missing. Of more than 20,000 clones in the sample, 84% were seen once. This material consisted of PBMCs, taken before any cancer treatment. The sequence was obtained from a man aged 40-75 years with stage II lung adenocarcinoma. The V gene is TRBV6-1, the J gene TRBJ1-2, with a tentative D call TRBD1 (6 bases). CDR3: CAIRTVLSRYTF. As DNA, the CDR3 is TGTGCCATCCGGACAGTTCTTTCCCGCTACACCTTC.